This passage covers 18 T cell receptor beta chains from one sample sequenced in a study of shared clonotypes between healthy human individuals. The data were produced by immunoSEQ multiplex PCR, yet TCRdb's version contains in-frame clones alone and is incomplete. This sample carries about 480,000 clones, roughly 85% of them seen once, and the ten largest clones take roughly an eighth. The sample comprised PBMCs. All receptors derive from a woman aged 40 to 49 in good health. Some clones in this sample may be carry-over from other donors' samples.

V gene TRBV6-1 combines with J gene TRBJ2-7; 7 nucleotides align to TRBD1. Trimming at V came to 7 bases and at J to 2 bases, leaving 2 bases not matched to a gene. The CDR3 runs 12 residues. Germline CDR1 and CDR2: MNHNS and SASEGT. In nucleotides, the CDR3 is TGTGCCAGCACGACAGGGCCCTACGAGCAGTACTTC. Translated: CASTTGPYEQYF.

This chain links TRBV11-3 with TRBJ2-2; D is ambiguous. Deletions cut 2 bases from V and 0 bases from J, with 4 bases between. This CDR3 has 14 amino acids. Germline values: CDR1 SGHNT, CDR2 YENEEA. CDR3 amino acids: CASSLTANTGELFF. DNA of the CDR3: TGTGCCAGCAGCTTAACCGCGAACACCGGGGAGCTGTTTTTT. The whole variable domain, filled in from reference TRBV11-3 and TRBJ2-2, reads EAGVVQSPRYKIIEKKQPVAFWCNPISGHNTLYWYLQNLGQGPELLIRYENEEAVDDSQLPKDRFSAERLKGVDSTLKIQPAELGDSAVYLCASSLTANTGELFFGEGSRLTVL.

The rearrangement joins TRBV6-1 to TRBJ1-4; 7 bases agree with TRBD1. V gave up 7 bases and J gave up 7 bases; unmatched junction bases: 6. CDR1 MNHNS and CDR2 SASEGT come from the germline V gene. The CDR3 is 13 residues long. The CDR3 DNA reads TGTGCCAGCAAGGGGGCCGGGAGTGAAAAACTGTTTTTT. Encoded protein: CASKGAGSEKLFF.

The chain has TRBV28 and TRBJ2-1; TRBD2 might be the D (5 bases). Trimming stripped 3 bases from V and 1 base from J, with 13 bases between. The CDR3 length is 16 residues. The germline CDR1 and CDR2 sequences are MDHEN and SYDVKM. The CDR3 sequence: CASSLLAGPSYNEQFF. The CDR3 nucleotides are TGTGCCAGCAGTTTGTTGGCGGGTCCTTCCTACAATGAGCAGTTCTTC.

The V call is TRBV6-6, the J call TRBJ2-2; D is uncertain. CDR1 is MNHNY and CDR2 is SVGAGI in the germline V gene (reference sequence). Between the trimmed V and J ends, which lost 5 bases and 5 bases, there was a span of 3 bases. The CDR3 covers 11 residues. The CDR3 is CASSATGELFF. CDR3 coding DNA: TGTGCCAGCAGTGCTACCGGGGAGCTGTTTTTT.

The chain is built from TRBV5-4 and TRBJ1-1; 7 nucleotides agree with TRBD1. This CDR3 is built from 15 residues. The germline V gene encodes CDR1 SGHNT and CDR2 YYREEE (reference sequence). The J segment lost 0 bases and the V segment lost 0 bases, leaving 2 bases of the junction unmatched. CDR3 coding DNA: TGTGCCAGCAGCTTGGCCGGGACAGTGAACACTGAAGCTTTCTTT. It yields the protein CASSLAGTVNTEAFF.

The chain employs TRBV5-1 and TRBJ2-2, with D uncertain. CDR3 length: 14 amino acids. Germline V gives CDR1 SGHRS, CDR2 YFSETQ. Trimming removed 3 bases at V and 0 bases at J, with 6 bases between. The CDR3 DNA follows: TGCGCCAGCAGCTCCCTAACGAACACCGGGGAGCTGTTTTTT. Translated, it gives CASSSLTNTGELFF.

The rearrangement links TRBV18 to TRBJ2-1, with 9 nucleotides matching TRBD2. The CDR3 is 14 residues long. Germline CDR1 is KGHSH and CDR2 is LQKENI. Trimming removed 3 bases from V and 6 bases from J; junction bases left unmatched: 3. The CDR3, as DNA: TGTGCCAGCTCACCTAGGCGGGAGGGCAATGAGCAGTTCTTC. This gives the protein CASSPRREGNEQFF. The complete variable domain, with remaining parts taken from reference TRBV18 and TRBJ2-1, reads NAGVMQNPRHLVRRRGQEARLRCSPMKGHSHVYWYRQLPEEGLKFMVYLQKENIIDESGMPKERFSAEFPKEGPSILRIQQVVRGDSAAYFCASSPRREGNEQFFGPGTRLTVL.

The gene calls are TRBV27 and TRBJ1-1; D not certain. The CDR3 covers 15 residues. Trimming cost V 6 bases and J 6 bases, with 20 bases left between them. Germline CDR1 is MNHEY and CDR2 is SMNVEV (reference sequence). CDR3 region: CASSFLGPKSAEAFF. The CDR3 DNA reads as TGTGCCAGCAGCTTTTTAGGACCCAAGTCGGCTGAAGCTTTCTTT.

The rearrangement uses TRBV27 and TRBJ2-1; 13 bases line up with TRBD2. Germline V gene data show CDR1 as MNHEY and CDR2 as SMNVEV (reference sequence). J gave up 9 bases and V 5 bases, and 10 bases lay outside the gene matches. CDR3 length equals 16 residues. CDR3 residues: CASSEAGTSGVGEQFF. The DNA of the CDR3 is TGTGCCAGCAGTGAGGCCGGGACTAGCGGGGTGGGTGAGCAGTTCTTC.

V is TRBV7-6 and J is TRBJ2-7, with D unclear. The CDR3 contains 14 residues. Germline assignment: CDR1 SGHVS and CDR2 FNYEAQ. Trimming left V 3 bases short and J 2 bases short, with 11 bases between. The CDR3 DNA follows: TGTGCCAGCAGCTTGCGGCAGACCCCCTACGAGCAGTACTTC. Translating it yields CASSLRQTPYEQYF.

This rearrangement joins TRBV7-9 to TRBJ2-3; D ambiguous. V shed 1 base and J shed 0 bases, with 8 bases lying between them. The CDR3 extends over 15 amino acids. CDR1 SEHNR and CDR2 FQNEAQ come from the germline V gene (reference sequence). CDR3 region: CASSLGQASTDTQYF. CDR3 bases: TGTGCCAGCAGCTTAGGGCAGGCTAGCACAGATACGCAGTATTTT. The whole variable domain, filled in from reference TRBV7-9 and TRBJ2-3, reads DTGVSQNPRHKITKRGQNVTFRCDPISEHNRLYWYRQTLGQGPEFLTYFQNEAQLEKSRLLSDRFSAERPKGSFSTLEIQRTEQGDSAMYLCASSLGQASTDTQYFGPGTRLTVL.

V gene TRBV18 combines with J gene TRBJ2-5; D may correspond to TRBD1 or TRBD2 (5 bases each). V lost 4 bases, J lost 2 bases, and 14 bases lay in between. Germline-derived CDR1 and CDR2 are KGHSH and LQKENI. The CDR3 length is 15 residues. The CDR3 nucleotides read TGTGCCAGCTCACTTACCGGGACGCCTCAAGAGACCCAGTACTTC. This gives the protein CASSLTGTPQETQYF.

V and J are TRBV7-9 and TRBJ1-2; perhaps TRBD1 as D (6 bases). In germline, CDR1 is SEHNR, CDR2 FQNEAQ (reference sequence). The CDR3 spans 15 residues. Trimming shortened V by 2 bases and J by 8 bases, and 18 bases separated the two germline ends. For the CDR3, the DNA is TGTGCCAGCAGCTTACTCTCCCAGGGGATATCAGGCTACACCTTC. Amino acid sequence: CASSLLSQGISGYTF.

The chain links TRBV2 to TRBJ2-4, with TRBD2 identical over 12 bases. The J segment lost 3 bases and the V segment lost 7 bases, leaving 7 bases of the junction unmatched. The germline V gene has CDR1 SNHLY and CDR2 FYNNEI. This CDR3 is 16 amino acids long. CDR3 sequence (DNA): TGTGCCAGCACCAGACTAGCGGGAGACGGCAAAAACATTCAGTACTTC. It codes for CASTRLAGDGKNIQYF.

This chain joins TRBV10-3 and TRBJ2-5; D might be TRBD2 (5 bases). Deletions cut 6 bases from V and 0 bases from J, with 11 bases between. The CDR3 is made up of 14 amino acids. Per germline, CDR1 ENHRY and CDR2 SYGVKD. CDR3: CAISDSAYQETQYF. Written as DNA, the CDR3 is TGTGCCATCAGCGATAGCGCTTACCAAGAGACCCAGTACTTC.

J is TRBJ1-2 and V is TRBV30; no clear D. The CDR3 is made up of 15 amino acids. Germline V lookup: CDR1 GTSNPN, CDR2 SVGIG (reference sequence). Trimming pared 1 base from V and 8 bases from J, leaving 20 bases between. CDR3 DNA sequence: TGTGCCTGGAGTGCCCCCTCGTCAGCCGTAAGGGGCTACACCTTC. Protein sequence: CAWSAPSSAVRGYTF.

The chain recombines TRBV15 with TRBJ1-3; a weak D match, TRBD1 (5 bases). Trimming took 2 bases from V and 3 from J, leaving 14 bases between them. This CDR3 is 16 amino acids long. Germline V CDR1 and CDR2: LNHNV, YYDKDF (reference sequence). The DNA for the CDR3 is TGTGCCACCAGCAGATTAGGCAGGGAGTTTGGAAACACCATATATTTT. Translating it yields CATSRLGREFGNTIYF.